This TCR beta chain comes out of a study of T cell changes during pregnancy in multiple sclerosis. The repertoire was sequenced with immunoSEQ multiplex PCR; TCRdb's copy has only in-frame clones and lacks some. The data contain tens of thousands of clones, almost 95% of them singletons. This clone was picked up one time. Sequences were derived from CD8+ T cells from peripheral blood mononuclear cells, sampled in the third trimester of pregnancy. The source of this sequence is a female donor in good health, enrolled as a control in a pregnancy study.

The CDR3 nucleotides read TGTGCCAGCAGCTCAGCCGGGACACAGAACACTGAAGCTTTCTTT. Protein sequence: CASSSAGTQNTEAFF. V is TRBV7-3 and J is TRBJ1-1, with D perhaps TRBD1 (6 bases). V lost 4 bases to trimming and J lost 1 base, with 13 bases between them. Germline V CDR1 and CDR2: SGHTA, FQGTGA. The CDR3 is made up of 15 amino acids. The whole variable domain, remainder taken from reference TRBV7-3 and TRBJ1-1, is GAGVSQTPSNKVTEKGKYVELRCDPISGHTALYWYRQSLGQGPEFLIYFQGTGAADDSGLPNDRFFAVRPEGSVSTLKIQRTERGDSAVYLCASSSAGTQNTEAFFGQGTRLTVV.